This T cell receptor (beta chain) appears in the sequencing data of a study of blood T cell repertoires in COVID-19. For the study at large: The United States, Italy and Spain supplied acute and convalescent COVID-19 samples.

Produced via immunoSEQ multiplex PCR; TCRdb's table is partial and in-frame only. This sample yields hundreds of thousands of clones, of which about four fifths are seen a single time; nearly 5% belongs to the top ten. The V and J ends lost 10 bases and 0 bases respectively, with 14 bases between them. Germline assignment: CDR1 MNHEY and CDR2 SVGAGI. The CDR3 has 14 amino acids. The chain uses TRBV6-5 and TRBJ2-3, with D hard to call. Material for sequencing was PBMCs or T cells enriched from blood (not recorded which). The origin of this receptor is a woman between 50 and 59 years old who had been exposed to COVID-19. The CDR3 is CATGRLGSTDTQYF. CDR3 nucleotide sequence: TGTGCCACCGGCCGGCTAGGCAGCACAGATACGCAGTATTTT.